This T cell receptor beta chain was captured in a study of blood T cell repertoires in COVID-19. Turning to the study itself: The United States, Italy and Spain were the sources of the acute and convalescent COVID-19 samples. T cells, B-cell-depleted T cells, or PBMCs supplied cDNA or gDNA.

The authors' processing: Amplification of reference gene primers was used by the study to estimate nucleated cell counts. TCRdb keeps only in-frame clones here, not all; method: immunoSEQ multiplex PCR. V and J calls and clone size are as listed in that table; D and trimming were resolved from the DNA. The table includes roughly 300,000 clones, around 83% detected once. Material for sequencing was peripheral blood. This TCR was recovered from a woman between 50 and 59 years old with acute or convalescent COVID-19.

CDR3 DNA sequence: TGCGCCAGCAGCCAAGGGTGGCGGGATCCGAATGAGCAGTTCTTC. Translating gives CASSQGWRDPNEQFF. The V call is TRBV4-1, the J call TRBJ2-1; possible D gene TRBD2, 6 bases. Germline V gene lookup returns CDR1 MGHRA and CDR2 YSYEKL. This CDR3 is built from 15 residues. The V end was cut by 1 base, the J end by 7 bases, with 14 bases between.